This TCR beta chain was captured in a study of cytomegalovirus exposure and HLA in healthy donors. Whole-study results and caveats: An analysis done earlier found most TCR beta V segments productive about 87% or about 30% of the time.

In the PCR, 60 Vbeta and 13 Jbeta primers were used. Authors' methods: An analysis performed later counted roughly 80 million unique TCR beta chains (roughly 11 million of them shared). Repertoires were generated with immunoSEQ multiplex PCR, while TCRdb's copy carries only in-frame clones and drops some. V, J and clone size derive from that table, while D and trimming were established from the DNA sequence. The sample has just over 60,000 clones, around 87% seen once. Of note for this clone: As yet, its antigen is unknown.

This CDR3 contains 15 residues. Germline loops: CDR1 MNHEY, CDR2 SVGAGI. The J segment lost 7 bases and the V segment lost 5 bases, leaving 5 bases of the junction unmatched. The clonotype originates from a man aged 18-30 years in good health and CMV-seronegative. The chain is built from TRBV6-5 and TRBJ2-1, with TRBD2 matching 13 bases. The specimen was PBMCs. CDR3 bases: TGTGCCAGCAGTCCCGGGACTAGCGGGGTTAATGAGCAGTTCTTC. Its translation: CASSPGTSGVNEQFF.